A few counts support the clone carrying this TCR beta chain. This record belongs to a study of blood T cells in healthy people across ages. The CDR3 spans 14 residues. Germline V gene lookup returns CDR1 SQVTM and CDR2 ANQGSEA. Trimming shortened V by 8 bases and J by 6 bases, and 20 bases separated the two germline ends. The authors ran a second PCR of about 6 to 11 cycles using a sample-barcoded 5' primer and a J-beta primer mix. MiXCR, applied by TCRdb to the 5' RACE reads, yields one record per CDR3 protein. Among more than 500,000 distinct CDR3 sequences, about 27% were seen once, and the ten largest hold about 3.9%. Separately, the same data were catalogued under a study of T cells of mothers and their children. This second report adds: Related and unrelated pairs show TCR recombination output that thymic selection shapes similarly.

The chain uses TRBV29-1 and TRBJ2-1; perhaps TRBD2 as D (5 bases). The source of this sequence is a boy younger than 10 in good health. The source material was blood. CDR3 nucleotides: TGCAGCTCTAGAGGACTCCTCTTTTCCAATGAGCAGTTCTTC. Translation: CSSRGLLFSNEQFF.